The 21 T cell receptor beta chains presented below share a single source sample, sequenced in a study of identical twins. TCRdb re-called the 5' RACE reads with MiXCR, one entry per CDR3 protein. The sample contains about 240,000 distinct CDR3 sequences, about 10% of which appear only once. The sequencing sample was made of memory T cells sorted from blood. The receptors were sampled from a man aged 50-59 years in good health.

This clonotype was picked up many times. This chain connects TRBV3-1 to TRBJ2-3; D is possibly TRBD2 (5 bases). Germline V gene sequence: CDR1 LGHDT, CDR2 YNNKEL (reference sequence). With 3 bases removed from V and 4 bases from J, the gap between germline ends came to 14 bases. The CDR3 spans 15 residues. The CDR3 loop is CASSHVTSGPDTQYF. In DNA form, the CDR3 reads TGTGCCAGCAGCCACGTTACTAGTGGCCCAGATACGCAGTATTTT.

This clonotype showed up just a few times. The rearrangement joins TRBV6-1 to TRBJ1-5; 9 bases map to TRBD1. With 2 bases clipped from V and 6 bases from J, the junction kept 5 bases outside the gene matches. CDR3 length equals 15 residues. The germline CDR1 and CDR2 sequences are MNHNS and SASEGT. CDR3 nucleotides: TGTGCCAGCAGTGAACAAGGGACAGGGATTCAGCCCCAGCATTTT. This gives the protein CASSEQGTGIQPQHF.

This clonotype was found many times. The chain is built from TRBV5-1 and TRBJ2-7; the match to TRBD1 covers 12 bases. The CDR3 loop spans 16 amino acids. Trimming cost V 2 bases and J 5 bases; bases outside gene matches: 8. In germline, CDR1 is SGHRS, CDR2 YFSETQ. CDR3 protein: CASSFITGTGGHEQYF. DNA of the CDR3: TGCGCCAGCAGCTTTATCACCGGGACAGGGGGCCACGAGCAGTACTTC.

This clonotype was observed many times. This chain links TRBV2 with TRBJ2-2; D assignment may be TRBD1 or TRBD2 (5 bases each). Deletions cut 8 bases from V and 0 bases from J, with 13 bases between. The germline V gene encodes CDR1 SNHLY and CDR2 FYNNEI. This CDR3 has 15 amino acids. The CDR3 protein is CASGFRDPNTGELFF. CDR3 DNA sequence: TGTGCCAGCGGATTCCGGGACCCGAACACCGGGGAGCTGTTTTTT. The variable domain in full, with the rest retrieved from reference TRBV2 and TRBJ2-2, is EPEVTQTPSHQVTQMGQEVILRCVPISNHLYFYWYRQILGQKVEFLVSFYNNEISEKSEIFDDQFSVERPDGSNFTLKIRSTKLEDSAMYFCASGFRDPNTGELFFGEGSRLTVL.

This clonotype appeared a few times. V is TRBV20-1 and J is TRBJ1-1, with TRBD1 as a possible D gene (6 bases). CDR3 size: 19 residues. V lost 3 bases and J lost 2, with 28 bases in between. Germline CDR1 reads DFQATT; CDR2 reads SNEGSKA (reference sequence). The CDR3 protein is CSARPLRGGTTQGNTEAFF. CDR3 bases: TGCAGTGCTAGGCCTTTGCGGGGGGGGACAACGCAGGGCAACACTGAAGCTTTCTTT.

This clonotype occurred many times. The gene calls are TRBV12-3 or TRBV12-4 and TRBJ1-5, with a tentative D call TRBD1 (5 bases). Trimming shortened V by 2 bases and J by 3 bases, and 11 bases separated the two germline ends. The CDR3 length is 15 residues. The CDR3 nucleotides read TGTGCCAGCAGTTTAAGGGGAGGGAACAATCAGCCCCAGCATTTT. Its protein product is CASSLRGGNNQPQHF.

Many counts were recorded for this clonotype. The chain has TRBV5-5 and TRBJ1-1, with D maybe TRBD1 (6 bases). The V end was cut by 0 bases, the J end by 1 base, with 7 bases between. Germline V gene sequence: CDR1 SGHKS, CDR2 YYEKEE (reference sequence). CDR3 length: 14 residues. CDR3 residues: CASSLVGGNTEAFF. The CDR3 region has the DNA TGTGCCAGCAGCTTGGTAGGGGGGAACACTGAAGCTTTCTTT. Drawing the rest from reference TRBV5-5 and TRBJ1-1, the complete variable domain is DAGVTQSPTHLIKTRGQQVTLRCSPISGHKSVSWYQQVLGQGPQFIFQYYEKEERGRGNFPDRFSARQFPNYSSELNVNALLLGDSALYLCASSLVGGNTEAFFGQGTRLTVV.

In its sample, this clonotype was seen a few times. The chain carries TRBV20-1 and TRBJ1-5; no definite D call. V was pared by 5 bases and J by 2 bases, with 19 bases between. The CDR3 is 16 amino acids. Looked up from germline, CDR1 is DFQATT and CDR2 is SNEGSKA (reference sequence). The CDR3 loop reads CSAEPLTMEGNQPQHF. CDR3 sequence (DNA): TGCAGTGCTGAACCACTGACAATGGAGGGCAATCAGCCCCAGCATTTT.

In its sample, this clonotype was seen many times. The rearrangement uses TRBV13 and TRBJ2-5; TRBD2 might be the D (5 bases). CDR1 and CDR2 (germline): PRHDT, FYEKMQ (reference sequence). V was pared by 4 bases and J by 3 bases, with 12 bases between. This CDR3 is built from 14 residues. The CDR3 region is CASSSSGLEETQYF. The CDR3 region has the DNA TGTGCCAGCAGCTCTAGTGGACTGGAAGAGACCCAGTACTTC.

This clonotype was observed many times. The rearrangement uses TRBV20-1 and TRBJ2-1; 8 nucleotides match TRBD1. This CDR3 is 15 amino acids long. The germline gives CDR1 DFQATT, CDR2 SNEGSKA (reference sequence). The J segment lost 8 bases and the V segment lost 3 bases, leaving 12 bases of the junction unmatched. The chain's CDR3 is CSASPRTGRFDEQFF. The CDR3 DNA is TGCAGTGCTAGTCCCCGGACAGGGCGTTTCGATGAGCAGTTCTTC.

The chain joins TRBV20-1 to TRBJ1-4, with D perhaps matching TRBD1 (5 bases). Trimming shortened V by 6 bases and J by 4 bases, and 12 bases separated the two germline ends. The CDR3 length is 13 residues. The germline gives CDR1 DFQATT, CDR2 SNEGSKA (reference sequence). The DNA of the CDR3 is TGCAGTGCCAGACGACAGCTTAATGAAAAACTGTTTTTT. As protein: CSARRQLNEKLFF.

This clonotype has just a few counts. The chain links TRBV5-1 to TRBJ2-7; 7 nucleotides agree with TRBD1. CDR3 length: 13 amino acids. The trim removed 5 bases at V and 5 bases at J, leaving 7 bases unmatched. Germline V gives CDR1 SGHRS, CDR2 YFSETQ. The CDR3 is CASSRDRVDEQYF. CDR3 nucleotide sequence: TGCGCCAGCAGTCGAGACAGGGTTGACGAGCAGTACTTC. The full variable domain, its missing parts supplied by reference TRBV5-1 and TRBJ2-7, is KAGVTQTPRYLIKTRGQQVTLSCSPISGHRSVSWYQQTPGQGLQFLFEYFSETQRNKGNFPGRFSGRQFSNSRSEMNVSTLELGDSALYLCASSRDRVDEQYFGPGTRLTVT.

This clonotype showed up many times. The V call is TRBV12-3 or TRBV12-4, the J call TRBJ1-2; D not certain. Deletions cut 6 bases from V and 2 bases from J, with 16 bases between. This CDR3 is built from 15 residues. The CDR3 DNA is TGTGCCAGCAGCTCCCGGCCAGCCGTCAACTATGGCTACACCTTC. This sequence encodes CASSSRPAVNYGYTF.

This clonotype was observed at least ten times. This CDR3 is CASREQGWFF. The DNA for the CDR3 is TGTGCCAGCAGGGAACAGGGGTGGTTCTTC. This rearrangement joins TRBV25-1 to TRBJ2-1; TRBD1 agrees at 7 bases. CDR1 and CDR2 from the germline V gene are MGHDK and SYGVNS. The junction had 5 bases not matched to a gene; V was cut back by 6 bases and J by 15 bases. The length of the CDR3 is 10 residues.

The chain couples TRBV2 to TRBJ2-2; weak D call: TRBD2 (6 bases). V lost 2 bases and J 4 bases, leaving 17 bases between the germline ends. Germline V gene data show CDR1 as SNHLY and CDR2 as FYNNEI. The CDR3 totals 17 residues. The CDR3 is CASSELGRGRGTGELFF. CDR3 sequence (DNA): TGTGCCAGCAGTGAATTGGGCCGTGGGCGGGGCACCGGGGAGCTGTTTTTT.

This clonotype was found many times. V gene TRBV7-3 combines with J gene TRBJ2-1, with TRBD2 identical over 10 bases. CDR3 length equals 17 residues. Germline CDR1 reads SGHTA; CDR2 reads FQGTGA. After removal of 4 bases from V and 6 bases from J, the junction contained 12 bases not matched to a gene. CDR3 sequence reads: CASSSDGLAGALNEQFF. CDR3 in DNA: TGTGCCAGCAGCTCTGATGGGCTAGCGGGAGCCCTCAATGAGCAGTTCTTC.

This clonotype was recorded at least ten times. The V call is TRBV12-3 or TRBV12-4, the J call TRBJ1-3, with D hard to call. CDR3 length: 15 amino acids. The V end lost 3 bases, the J end lost 0 bases, and 9 bases lay between the germline ends. The DNA of the CDR3 is TGTGCCAGCAGTTTCGGTCAATACTCTGGAAACACCATATATTTT. Translation: CASSFGQYSGNTIYF.

The V call is TRBV29-1, the J call TRBJ2-5; D may match TRBD1 or TRBD2 (5 bases each). The ends were cut back, 6 bases at V and 5 bases at J, with 13 bases in the middle. CDR1 and CDR2 (germline): SQVTM, ANQGSEA. This CDR3 has 12 amino acids. For the CDR3, the DNA is TGCAGCGTGAGGGGTGGGGCGGAGACCCAGTACTTC. This translates into CSVRGGAETQYF.

The genes are TRBV12-3 or TRBV12-4 and TRBJ2-1, with D possibly being TRBD1 (6 bases). This CDR3 has 15 residues. V lost 5 bases and J 0 bases, leaving 11 bases between the germline ends. CDR3 coding DNA: TGTGCCAGCAGTGAGACAGGTGGCTCCTACAATGAGCAGTTCTTC. The encoded protein is CASSETGGSYNEQFF.

This clonotype occurred many times. The chain uses TRBV5-1 and TRBJ1-1; D is unclear. Germline loops: CDR1 SGHRS, CDR2 YFSETQ. The CDR3 runs 13 residues. Between the trimmed V and J ends, which lost 4 bases and 8 bases, there was a span of 15 bases. CDR3 in DNA: TGCGCCAGCAGCCCCGGGATTGGCTTAGAAGCTTTCTTT. This gives the protein CASSPGIGLEAFF. The whole variable domain, filled in from reference TRBV5-1 and TRBJ1-1, reads KAGVTQTPRYLIKTRGQQVTLSCSPISGHRSVSWYQQTPGQGLQFLFEYFSETQRNKGNFPGRFSGRQFSNSRSEMNVSTLELGDSALYLCASSPGIGLEAFFGQGTRLTVV.

The chain joins TRBV4-2 to TRBJ2-3; TRBD2 matches at 10 bases. The CDR3 consists of 17 residues. After removal of 0 bases from V and 2 bases from J, the junction contained 5 bases not matched to a gene. Germline assignment: CDR1 LGHNA and CDR2 YNFKEQ. The CDR3 protein is CASSQEVLAGVTDTQYF. In nucleotides, the CDR3 is TGTGCCAGCAGCCAAGAAGTTCTAGCGGGGGTCACAGATACGCAGTATTTT.